Each of the 25 T cell receptor beta chains below was sequenced from the same sample in a study of cytomegalovirus exposure and HLA in healthy donors. Both 60 Vbeta primers and 13 Jbeta primers went into the PCR. Only in-frame clones appear in the TCRdb table, and some are missing; sequencing was by immunoSEQ multiplex PCR. This listing includes over 100,000 clones. Source material: PBMCs. The receptor set was obtained from a woman between 40 and 50 years old in good health and CMV-seropositive.

This chain joins TRBV28 and TRBJ1-2; 10 bases align to TRBD1. The CDR3 extends over 14 amino acids. Losses at the gene ends were 5 bases for V and 1 base for J; bases not matched to a gene: 1. Germline V lookup: CDR1 MDHEN, CDR2 SYDVKM. CDR3 bases: TGTGCCAGCAGTAGGGACAGGGGTAACTATGGCTACACCTTC. Protein product: CASSRDRGNYGYTF.

The chain's CDR3 is CASSEMRENNEQFF. The CDR3 DNA is TGTGCCAGCAGTGAAATGCGGGAGAACAATGAGCAGTTCTTC. This chain links TRBV2 with TRBJ2-1; TRBD2 matches 7 bases. The CDR3 length is 14 residues. Looked up from germline, CDR1 is SNHLY and CDR2 is FYNNEI. Trimming at V came to 2 bases and at J to 5 bases, leaving 3 bases not matched to a gene.

The CDR3 protein is CASGLSSPEQYF. The CDR3 nucleotides are TGTGCCAGCGGGCTCTCCTCGCCCGAGCAGTACTTC. The chain carries TRBV27 and TRBJ2-7, with D unclear. CDR1 is MNHEY, CDR2 SMNVEV, per germline (reference sequence). The CDR3 loop spans 12 amino acids. Between the trimmed V and J ends, which lost 8 bases and 6 bases, there was a span of 14 bases.

The chain recombines TRBV18 with TRBJ2-3; TRBD2 aligns across 8 bases. This CDR3 spans 16 amino acids. With V trimmed by 4 bases and J by 0 bases, 6 bases remained unmatched. Germline loops: CDR1 KGHSH, CDR2 LQKENI. CDR3 sequence reads: CASSQNSGTSTDTQYF. The DNA of the CDR3 is TGTGCCAGCTCACAAAATAGCGGGACTAGCACAGATACGCAGTATTTT.

The rearrangement uses TRBV7-7 and TRBJ2-3, with TRBD1 matching over 8 bases. Germline V gene sequence: CDR1 SSHAT, CDR2 FNYEAQ (reference sequence). Unmatched junction bases numbered 2, after V lost 4 bases and J lost 2 bases. This CDR3 is 14 amino acids long. The CDR3 region has the DNA TGTGCCAGCAGCTCGGACAGGGACACAGATACGCAGTATTTT. It specifies CASSSDRDTDTQYF.

The V gene is TRBV9, the J gene TRBJ2-7; 10 bases line up with TRBD2. CDR3 length: 14 amino acids. Trimming removed 1 base from V and 5 bases from J; junction bases left unmatched: 3. Germline lookup yields CDR1 SGDLS and CDR2 YYNGEE. CDR3 region: CASSVRLAGDEQYF. The CDR3 DNA sequence: TGTGCCAGCAGCGTACGGCTAGCGGGAGACGAGCAGTACTTC.

V gene TRBV25-1 combines with J gene TRBJ2-7; perhaps TRBD1 as D (6 bases). The germline V and J ends were trimmed by 10 bases and 0 bases, with 19 bases remaining between them. Germline loops: CDR1 MGHDK, CDR2 SYGVNS. The CDR3 consists of 15 residues. In DNA, the CDR3 is TGTGCCACCCGACCCTCGGGACACCCCTCCTACGAGCAGTACTTC. Protein: CATRPSGHPSYEQYF.

The rearrangement joins TRBV5-4 to TRBJ1-1; D is unclear. Between the trimmed V and J ends, which lost 6 bases and 3 bases, there was a span of 12 bases. The CDR3 extends over 13 amino acids. Germline-derived CDR1 and CDR2 are SGHNT and YYREEE (reference sequence). The CDR3 spells CASTDPEDTEAFF. The CDR3 DNA sequence: TGTGCCAGCACCGACCCTGAGGACACTGAAGCTTTCTTT.

The chain couples TRBV4-1 to TRBJ2-5; 8 bases are a match to TRBD2. The V gene end was trimmed by 4 bases and the J gene end by 0 bases; junction bases not matched to a gene: 7. The germline CDR1 and CDR2 sequences are MGHRA and YSYEKL. The CDR3 totals 16 residues. CDR3 sequence (DNA): TGCGCCAGCAGCCGGGTTGGTAGCGGGAACCAAGAGACCCAGTACTTC. As protein: CASSRVGSGNQETQYF.

V gene TRBV30 combines with J gene TRBJ2-1; 8 nucleotides match TRBD2. The CDR3 length is 13 residues. V lost 6 bases and J lost 9; bases outside the gene matches: 10. Per germline, CDR1 GTSNPN and CDR2 SVGIG (reference sequence). The CDR3 region is CACQREQVSEQFF. CDR3 coding DNA: TGTGCCTGTCAGCGGGAGCAGGTCAGTGAGCAGTTCTTC.

The chain recombines TRBV10-3 with TRBJ2-1, with TRBD2 identical over 9 bases. V was clipped by 2 bases and J by 4 bases; unmatched bases: 6. CDR3 length: 16 amino acids. Germline CDR1 and CDR2: ENHRY and SYGVKD. CDR3 DNA sequence: TGTGCCATCAGTGAGAGGCTAGCGGGATTATACAATGAGCAGTTCTTC. The encoded protein is CAISERLAGLYNEQFF.

The chain combines TRBV19 with TRBJ2-7; TRBD2 aligns across 12 bases. The V gene's germline CDR1 is LNHDA and CDR2 SQIVND (reference sequence). The CDR3 length is 15 residues. V dropped 6 bases and J dropped 3; count of bases not matched to a gene: 6. This CDR3 reads CASSPATSGSYEQYF. The CDR3 DNA sequence: TGTGCCAGTAGCCCCGCGACTAGCGGGAGCTACGAGCAGTACTTC.

This sequence joins TRBV7-2 and TRBJ2-7, with 13 bases that match TRBD2. This CDR3 contains 17 residues. V was clipped by 6 bases and J by 3 bases; unmatched bases: 11. Germline CDR1 and CDR2: SGHTA and FQGNSA. The CDR3 bases are TGTGCCAGCAGTTCCTGGACTAGCGGGAGTCTCCTCTACGAGCAGTACTTC. Protein product: CASSSWTSGSLLYEQYF. The variable domain in full, with the rest retrieved from reference TRBV7-2 and TRBJ2-7, is GAGVSQSPSNKVTEKGKDVELRCDPISGHTALYWYRQSLGQGLEFLIYFQGNSAPDKSGLPSDRFSAERTGGSVSTLTIQRTQQEDSAVYLCASSSWTSGSLLYEQYFGPGTRLTVT.

The chain joins TRBV7-9 to TRBJ1-2; D is undetermined. CDR1 and CDR2 from the germline V gene are SEHNR and FQNEAQ (reference sequence). V lost 1 base and J lost 5, with 11 bases in between. The CDR3 sequence is 14 residues long. In DNA form, the CDR3 reads TGTGCCAGCAGCTTAGGTGCAGGTGGTTATGGCTACACCTTC. Amino acids: CASSLGAGGYGYTF.

J is TRBJ2-7 and V is TRBV6-5, with 10 bases aligning to TRBD1. V shed 6 bases and J 5 bases; nucleotides not matched to a gene: 7. Germline V gene data show CDR1 as MNHEY and CDR2 as SVGAGI. The CDR3 has 14 residues. Here the CDR3 reads CASRRGQGNHEQYF. Here the CDR3 DNA reads TGTGCCAGCAGAAGGGGACAGGGGAACCACGAGCAGTACTTC.

This chain joins TRBV11-2 and TRBJ2-6, with a possible D match to TRBD1 (6 bases). V lost 5 bases and J lost 2, with 10 bases in between. The CDR3 length is 15 residues. Looked up from germline, CDR1 is SGHAT and CDR2 is FQNNGV. The CDR3 DNA follows: TGTGCCAGCAGCCCGAACAGGGCTGGGGCCAACGTCCTGACTTTC. Its translation: CASSPNRAGANVLTF.

The V and J genes are TRBV5-1 and TRBJ2-5; 8 nucleotides line up with TRBD2. Germline assignment: CDR1 SGHRS and CDR2 YFSETQ. This CDR3 has 15 residues. Trimming removed 6 bases from V and 5 bases from J; junction bases left unmatched: 12. The chain's CDR3 is CASTVPGGAGETQYF. CDR3 sequence (DNA): TGCGCCAGCACTGTGCCGGGAGGGGCGGGGGAGACCCAGTACTTC.

The CDR3 spells CASRTDGGSEREQFF. In DNA form, the CDR3 reads TGCGCCAGCAGAACCGACGGCGGGAGTGAGCGTGAGCAGTTCTTC. This chain joins TRBV4-1 and TRBJ2-1, with 7 bases matching TRBD2. With V trimmed by 6 bases and J by 9 bases, 14 bases remained unmatched. Per the germline V gene, CDR1 is MGHRA and CDR2 is YSYEKL. The CDR3 runs to 15 residues.

The chain joins TRBV6-1 to TRBJ2-1; TRBD2 is a possible D gene (5 bases). V dropped 5 bases and J dropped 4 bases, with 15 bases sitting between them. CDR1 MNHNS and CDR2 SASEGT come from the germline V gene. This CDR3 contains 15 residues. CDR3 amino acids: CASSTEVDRYNEQFF. Here the CDR3 DNA reads TGTGCCAGCAGTACGGAGGTAGATAGGTACAATGAGCAGTTCTTC.

J is TRBJ1-3 and V is TRBV28; 7 nucleotides agree with TRBD1. The CDR3 is 15 amino acids. Germline lookup yields CDR1 MDHEN and CDR2 SYDVKM. With 6 bases clipped from V and 4 bases from J, the junction kept 9 bases outside the gene matches. CDR3 loop: CASRPAGGTGNTIYF. The CDR3 DNA reads as TGTGCCAGCAGACCTGCAGGGGGAACCGGAAACACCATATATTTT. Full variable domain (missing parts from reference TRBV28 and TRBJ1-3): DVKVTQSSRYLVKRTGEKVFLECVQDMDHENMFWYRQDPGLGLRLIYFSYDVKMKEKGDIPEGYSVSREKKERFSLILESASTNQTSMYLCASRPAGGTGNTIYFGEGSWLTVV.

V usage is TRBV9 and J usage is TRBJ2-1; D gene ambiguous. The germline gives CDR1 SGDLS, CDR2 YYNGEE. The CDR3 has 15 residues. V gave up 3 bases and J gave up 0 bases, with 10 bases separating them. CDR3: CASSGRESSYNEQFF. The CDR3 bases are TGTGCCAGCAGCGGAAGAGAGAGCTCCTACAATGAGCAGTTCTTC.

As DNA, the CDR3 is TGTGCCAGCAGCCCCCGGGACAGGGCATATGAGCAGTTCTTC. The encoded protein is CASSPRDRAYEQFF. This chain joins TRBV7-9 and TRBJ2-1; 9 bases are a match to TRBD1. The length of the CDR3 is 14 residues. Germline V CDR1 and CDR2: SEHNR, FQNEAQ (reference sequence). The ends lost 5 bases at V and 8 bases at J; junction bases unmatched: 7.

V and J are TRBV15 and TRBJ1-5; D might be TRBD1 (5 bases). The CDR3 runs 14 residues. The V end lost 4 bases, the J end lost 0 bases, and 7 bases lay between the germline ends. The germline V gene has CDR1 LNHNV and CDR2 YYDKDF (reference sequence). CDR3 nucleotides: TGTGCCACCAGCAAAGGACATAGCAATCAGCCCCAGCATTTT. Translated, it gives CATSKGHSNQPQHF.

The CDR3 nucleotides are TGCGCCAGCAGTCCCAGGCCGTGTAGGGGAAATAGCAATCAGCCCCAGCATTTT. It translates to CASSPRPCRGNSNQPQHF. This chain joins TRBV23-1 and TRBJ1-5, with D maybe TRBD1 (5 bases). TRBV23-1 qualifies as an ORF whose function is uncertain. The CDR3 spans 18 residues. Trimming left V 4 bases short and J 0 bases short, with 19 bases between.

J is TRBJ2-5 and V is TRBV29-1; 7 nucleotides match TRBD2. Germline values: CDR1 SQVTM, CDR2 ANQGSEA. V lost 5 bases to trimming and J lost 4 bases; unmatched junction nucleotides: 1. The CDR3 covers 11 residues. CDR3 in amino acids: CSVRLAETQYF. CDR3 nucleotide sequence: TGCAGCGTTCGACTAGCAGAGACCCAGTACTTC.